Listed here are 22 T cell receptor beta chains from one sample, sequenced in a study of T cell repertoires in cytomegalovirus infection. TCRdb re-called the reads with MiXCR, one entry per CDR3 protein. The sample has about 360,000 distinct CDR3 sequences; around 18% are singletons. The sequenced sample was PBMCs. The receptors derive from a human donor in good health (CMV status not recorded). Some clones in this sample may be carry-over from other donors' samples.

This CDR3 reads CSVESSFSSGPYEQYF. The CDR3 DNA is TGCAGCGTTGAATCCTCCTTCTCTAGCGGGCCTTACGAGCAGTACTTC. V and J are TRBV29-1 and TRBJ2-7; 8 nucleotides match TRBD2. V shed 2 bases, J shed 4 bases, and the junction held 13 bases outside the gene matches. The CDR3 loop spans 16 amino acids. Germline CDR1 SQVTM, CDR2 ANQGSEA.

The CDR3: CASSNDLQNTDTQYF. DNA of the CDR3: TGTGCCAGCAGCAACGACCTTCAGAACACAGATACGCAGTATTTT. V gene TRBV7-9 combines with J gene TRBJ2-3; no clear D gene. With 5 bases removed from V and 2 bases from J, the gap between germline ends came to 14 bases. Germline V CDR1 and CDR2: SEHNR, FQNEAQ (reference sequence). The CDR3 sequence is 15 residues long.

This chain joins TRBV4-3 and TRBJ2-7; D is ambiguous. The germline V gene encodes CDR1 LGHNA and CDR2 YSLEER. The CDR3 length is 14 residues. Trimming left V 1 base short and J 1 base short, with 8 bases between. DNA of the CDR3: TGCGCCAGCAGCCAAGTAGGGCAGTCCTACGAGCAGTACTTC. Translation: CASSQVGQSYEQYF.

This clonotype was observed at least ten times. This CDR3 reads CASSRDKVSYNEQFF. The CDR3 DNA reads TGTGCCAGCAGCCGAGACAAGGTTAGCTACAATGAGCAGTTCTTC. The rearrangement uses TRBV6-1 and TRBJ2-1; D call uncertain. CDR1 is MNHNS, CDR2 SASEGT, per germline. The CDR3 runs 15 residues. Trimming shortened V by 6 bases and J by 3 bases, and 15 bases separated the two germline ends.

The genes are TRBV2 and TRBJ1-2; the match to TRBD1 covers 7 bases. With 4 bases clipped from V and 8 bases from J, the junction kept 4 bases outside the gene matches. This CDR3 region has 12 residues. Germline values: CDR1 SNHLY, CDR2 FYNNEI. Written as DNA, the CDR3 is TGTGCCAGCAGTGGGACAGGTGTGGGCTACACCTTC. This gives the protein CASSGTGVGYTF.

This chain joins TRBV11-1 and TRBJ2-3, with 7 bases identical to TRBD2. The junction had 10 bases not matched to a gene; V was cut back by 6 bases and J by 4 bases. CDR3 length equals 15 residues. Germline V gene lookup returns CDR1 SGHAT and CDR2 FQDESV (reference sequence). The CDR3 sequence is CASSSSGGTSDTQYF. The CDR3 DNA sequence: TGTGCCAGCAGTTCATCCGGGGGGACTTCAGATACGCAGTATTTT.

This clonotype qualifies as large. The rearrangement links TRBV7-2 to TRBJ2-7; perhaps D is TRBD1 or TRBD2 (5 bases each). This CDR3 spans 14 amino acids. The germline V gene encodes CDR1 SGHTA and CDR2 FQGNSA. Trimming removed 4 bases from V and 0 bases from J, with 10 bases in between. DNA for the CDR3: TGTGCCAGCAGCTCGGGACGTGGCTCCTACGAGCAGTACGTC. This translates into CASSSGRGSYEQYV.

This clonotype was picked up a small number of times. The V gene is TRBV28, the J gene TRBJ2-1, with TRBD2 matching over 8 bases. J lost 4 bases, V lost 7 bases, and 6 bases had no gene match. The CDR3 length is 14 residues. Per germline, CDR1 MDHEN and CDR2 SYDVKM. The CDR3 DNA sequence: TGTGCCAGCATCGGCGGGGGGACGTACAATGAGCAGTTCTTC. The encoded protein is CASIGGGTYNEQFF.

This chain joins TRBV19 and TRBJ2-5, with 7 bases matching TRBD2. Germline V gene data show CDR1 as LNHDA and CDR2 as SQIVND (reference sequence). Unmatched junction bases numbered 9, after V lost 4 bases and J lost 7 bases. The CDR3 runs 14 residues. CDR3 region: CASSTQRGVGTQYF. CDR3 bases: TGTGCCAGTAGTACCCAGCGGGGCGTGGGGACCCAGTACTTC.

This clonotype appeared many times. The CDR3 region has the DNA TGTGCCAGCGACAGGGGGTTGATTCAGCCCCAGCATTTT. It translates to CASDRGLIQPQHF. The chain couples TRBV6-2 or TRBV6-3 to TRBJ1-5; 9 bases line up with TRBD1. The germline V gene encodes CDR1 MNHEY and CDR2 SVGEGT. The CDR3 runs 13 residues. V trimming: 8 bases; J trimming: 6 bases; junction bases outside the gene matches: 5.

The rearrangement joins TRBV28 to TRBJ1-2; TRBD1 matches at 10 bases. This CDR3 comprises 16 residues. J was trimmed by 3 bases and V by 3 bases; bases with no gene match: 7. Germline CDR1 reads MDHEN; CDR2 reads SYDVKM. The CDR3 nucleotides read TGTGCCAGCAGTTTCTCCGGGACAGGGGATGACTATGGCTACACCTTC. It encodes CASSFSGTGDDYGYTF.

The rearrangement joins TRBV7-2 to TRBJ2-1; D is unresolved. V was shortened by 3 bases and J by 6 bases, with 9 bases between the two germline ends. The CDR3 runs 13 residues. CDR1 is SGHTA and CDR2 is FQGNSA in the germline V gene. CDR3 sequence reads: CASSFLSFNEQFF. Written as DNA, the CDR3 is TGTGCCAGCAGCTTCCTGTCTTTCAATGAGCAGTTCTTC.

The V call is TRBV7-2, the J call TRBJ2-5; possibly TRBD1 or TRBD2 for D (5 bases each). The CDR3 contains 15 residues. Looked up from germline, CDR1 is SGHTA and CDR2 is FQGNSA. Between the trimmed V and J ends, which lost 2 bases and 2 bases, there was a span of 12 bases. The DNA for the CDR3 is TGTGCCAGCAGCTTATTGGGGGAGAGACAAGAGACCCAGTACTTC. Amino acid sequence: CASSLLGERQETQYF.

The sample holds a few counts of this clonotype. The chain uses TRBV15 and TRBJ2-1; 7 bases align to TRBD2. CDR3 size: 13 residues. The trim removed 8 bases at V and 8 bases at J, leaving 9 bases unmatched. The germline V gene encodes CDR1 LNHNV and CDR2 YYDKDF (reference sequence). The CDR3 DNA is TGTGCCACCGGCGGCGGGAGTAGGGATGAGCAGTTCTTC. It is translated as CATGGGSRDEQFF.

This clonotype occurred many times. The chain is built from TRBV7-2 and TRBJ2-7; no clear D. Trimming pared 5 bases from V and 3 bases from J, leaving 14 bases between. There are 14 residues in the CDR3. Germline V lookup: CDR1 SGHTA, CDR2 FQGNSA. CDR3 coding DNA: TGTGCCAGCAGCCTAGTGGGCAACGACTACGAGCAGTACTTC. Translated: CASSLVGNDYEQYF.

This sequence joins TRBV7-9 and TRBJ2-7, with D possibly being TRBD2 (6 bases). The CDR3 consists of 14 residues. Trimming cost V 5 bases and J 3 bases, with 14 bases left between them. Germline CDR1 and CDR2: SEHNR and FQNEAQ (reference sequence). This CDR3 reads CASSTTSSDYEQYF. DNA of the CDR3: TGTGCCAGCAGCACGACTAGTTCAGACTACGAGCAGTACTTC. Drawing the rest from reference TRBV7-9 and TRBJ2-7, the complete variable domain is DTGVSQNPRHKITKRGQNVTFRCDPISEHNRLYWYRQTLGQGPEFLTYFQNEAQLEKSRLLSDRFSAERPKGSFSTLEIQRTEQGDSAMYLCASSTTSSDYEQYFGPGTRLTVT.

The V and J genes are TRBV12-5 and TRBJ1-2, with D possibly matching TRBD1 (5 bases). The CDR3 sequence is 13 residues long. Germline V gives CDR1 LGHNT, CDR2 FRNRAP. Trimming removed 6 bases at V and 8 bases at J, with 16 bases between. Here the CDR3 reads CASGRQSGRGYTF. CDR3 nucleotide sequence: TGTGCTAGTGGGCGACAGTCGGGAAGGGGCTACACCTTC. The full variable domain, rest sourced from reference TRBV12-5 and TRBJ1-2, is DARVTQTPRHKVTEMGQEVTMRCQPILGHNTVFWYRQTMMQGLELLAYFRNRAPLDDSGMPKDRFSAEMPDATLATLKIQPSEPRDSAVYFCASGRQSGRGYTFGSGTRLTVV.

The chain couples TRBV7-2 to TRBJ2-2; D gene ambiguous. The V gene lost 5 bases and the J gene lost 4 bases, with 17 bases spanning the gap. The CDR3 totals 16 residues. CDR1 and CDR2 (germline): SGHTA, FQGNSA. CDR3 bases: TGTGCCAGCAGCCGCCGATTTGATCTGGTCACCGGGGAGCTGTTTTTT. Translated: CASSRRFDLVTGELFF.

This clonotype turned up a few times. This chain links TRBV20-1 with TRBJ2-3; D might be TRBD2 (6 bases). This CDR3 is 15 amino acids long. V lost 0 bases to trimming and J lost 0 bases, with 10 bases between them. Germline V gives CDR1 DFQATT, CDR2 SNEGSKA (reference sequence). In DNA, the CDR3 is TGCAGTGCTAGAGATGCGGGGACTAGCACAGATACGCAGTATTTT. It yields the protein CSARDAGTSTDTQYF.

Written as DNA, the CDR3 is TGTGCCAGCAGCTTAGGCGGGACTAGAAGGGGCGAGCAGTTCTTC. Translating gives CASSLGGTRRGEQFF. The rearrangement uses TRBV7-6 and TRBJ2-1; 8 bases line up with TRBD2. Trimming removed 1 base from V and 10 bases from J; junction bases left unmatched: 9. Germline loops: CDR1 SGHVS, CDR2 FNYEAQ. This CDR3 spans 15 amino acids.

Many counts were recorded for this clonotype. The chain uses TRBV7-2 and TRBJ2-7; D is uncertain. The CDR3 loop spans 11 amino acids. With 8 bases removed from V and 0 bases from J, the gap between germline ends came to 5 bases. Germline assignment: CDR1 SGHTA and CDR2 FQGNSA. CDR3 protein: CASGSSYEQYF. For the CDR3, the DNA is TGTGCCAGCGGTTCCTCCTACGAGCAGTACTTC.

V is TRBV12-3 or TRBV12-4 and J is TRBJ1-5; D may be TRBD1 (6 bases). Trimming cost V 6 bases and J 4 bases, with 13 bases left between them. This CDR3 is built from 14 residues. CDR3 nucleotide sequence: TGTGCCAGCAGGGATGACAGGACAAATCAGCCCCAGCATTTT. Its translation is CASRDDRTNQPQHF.